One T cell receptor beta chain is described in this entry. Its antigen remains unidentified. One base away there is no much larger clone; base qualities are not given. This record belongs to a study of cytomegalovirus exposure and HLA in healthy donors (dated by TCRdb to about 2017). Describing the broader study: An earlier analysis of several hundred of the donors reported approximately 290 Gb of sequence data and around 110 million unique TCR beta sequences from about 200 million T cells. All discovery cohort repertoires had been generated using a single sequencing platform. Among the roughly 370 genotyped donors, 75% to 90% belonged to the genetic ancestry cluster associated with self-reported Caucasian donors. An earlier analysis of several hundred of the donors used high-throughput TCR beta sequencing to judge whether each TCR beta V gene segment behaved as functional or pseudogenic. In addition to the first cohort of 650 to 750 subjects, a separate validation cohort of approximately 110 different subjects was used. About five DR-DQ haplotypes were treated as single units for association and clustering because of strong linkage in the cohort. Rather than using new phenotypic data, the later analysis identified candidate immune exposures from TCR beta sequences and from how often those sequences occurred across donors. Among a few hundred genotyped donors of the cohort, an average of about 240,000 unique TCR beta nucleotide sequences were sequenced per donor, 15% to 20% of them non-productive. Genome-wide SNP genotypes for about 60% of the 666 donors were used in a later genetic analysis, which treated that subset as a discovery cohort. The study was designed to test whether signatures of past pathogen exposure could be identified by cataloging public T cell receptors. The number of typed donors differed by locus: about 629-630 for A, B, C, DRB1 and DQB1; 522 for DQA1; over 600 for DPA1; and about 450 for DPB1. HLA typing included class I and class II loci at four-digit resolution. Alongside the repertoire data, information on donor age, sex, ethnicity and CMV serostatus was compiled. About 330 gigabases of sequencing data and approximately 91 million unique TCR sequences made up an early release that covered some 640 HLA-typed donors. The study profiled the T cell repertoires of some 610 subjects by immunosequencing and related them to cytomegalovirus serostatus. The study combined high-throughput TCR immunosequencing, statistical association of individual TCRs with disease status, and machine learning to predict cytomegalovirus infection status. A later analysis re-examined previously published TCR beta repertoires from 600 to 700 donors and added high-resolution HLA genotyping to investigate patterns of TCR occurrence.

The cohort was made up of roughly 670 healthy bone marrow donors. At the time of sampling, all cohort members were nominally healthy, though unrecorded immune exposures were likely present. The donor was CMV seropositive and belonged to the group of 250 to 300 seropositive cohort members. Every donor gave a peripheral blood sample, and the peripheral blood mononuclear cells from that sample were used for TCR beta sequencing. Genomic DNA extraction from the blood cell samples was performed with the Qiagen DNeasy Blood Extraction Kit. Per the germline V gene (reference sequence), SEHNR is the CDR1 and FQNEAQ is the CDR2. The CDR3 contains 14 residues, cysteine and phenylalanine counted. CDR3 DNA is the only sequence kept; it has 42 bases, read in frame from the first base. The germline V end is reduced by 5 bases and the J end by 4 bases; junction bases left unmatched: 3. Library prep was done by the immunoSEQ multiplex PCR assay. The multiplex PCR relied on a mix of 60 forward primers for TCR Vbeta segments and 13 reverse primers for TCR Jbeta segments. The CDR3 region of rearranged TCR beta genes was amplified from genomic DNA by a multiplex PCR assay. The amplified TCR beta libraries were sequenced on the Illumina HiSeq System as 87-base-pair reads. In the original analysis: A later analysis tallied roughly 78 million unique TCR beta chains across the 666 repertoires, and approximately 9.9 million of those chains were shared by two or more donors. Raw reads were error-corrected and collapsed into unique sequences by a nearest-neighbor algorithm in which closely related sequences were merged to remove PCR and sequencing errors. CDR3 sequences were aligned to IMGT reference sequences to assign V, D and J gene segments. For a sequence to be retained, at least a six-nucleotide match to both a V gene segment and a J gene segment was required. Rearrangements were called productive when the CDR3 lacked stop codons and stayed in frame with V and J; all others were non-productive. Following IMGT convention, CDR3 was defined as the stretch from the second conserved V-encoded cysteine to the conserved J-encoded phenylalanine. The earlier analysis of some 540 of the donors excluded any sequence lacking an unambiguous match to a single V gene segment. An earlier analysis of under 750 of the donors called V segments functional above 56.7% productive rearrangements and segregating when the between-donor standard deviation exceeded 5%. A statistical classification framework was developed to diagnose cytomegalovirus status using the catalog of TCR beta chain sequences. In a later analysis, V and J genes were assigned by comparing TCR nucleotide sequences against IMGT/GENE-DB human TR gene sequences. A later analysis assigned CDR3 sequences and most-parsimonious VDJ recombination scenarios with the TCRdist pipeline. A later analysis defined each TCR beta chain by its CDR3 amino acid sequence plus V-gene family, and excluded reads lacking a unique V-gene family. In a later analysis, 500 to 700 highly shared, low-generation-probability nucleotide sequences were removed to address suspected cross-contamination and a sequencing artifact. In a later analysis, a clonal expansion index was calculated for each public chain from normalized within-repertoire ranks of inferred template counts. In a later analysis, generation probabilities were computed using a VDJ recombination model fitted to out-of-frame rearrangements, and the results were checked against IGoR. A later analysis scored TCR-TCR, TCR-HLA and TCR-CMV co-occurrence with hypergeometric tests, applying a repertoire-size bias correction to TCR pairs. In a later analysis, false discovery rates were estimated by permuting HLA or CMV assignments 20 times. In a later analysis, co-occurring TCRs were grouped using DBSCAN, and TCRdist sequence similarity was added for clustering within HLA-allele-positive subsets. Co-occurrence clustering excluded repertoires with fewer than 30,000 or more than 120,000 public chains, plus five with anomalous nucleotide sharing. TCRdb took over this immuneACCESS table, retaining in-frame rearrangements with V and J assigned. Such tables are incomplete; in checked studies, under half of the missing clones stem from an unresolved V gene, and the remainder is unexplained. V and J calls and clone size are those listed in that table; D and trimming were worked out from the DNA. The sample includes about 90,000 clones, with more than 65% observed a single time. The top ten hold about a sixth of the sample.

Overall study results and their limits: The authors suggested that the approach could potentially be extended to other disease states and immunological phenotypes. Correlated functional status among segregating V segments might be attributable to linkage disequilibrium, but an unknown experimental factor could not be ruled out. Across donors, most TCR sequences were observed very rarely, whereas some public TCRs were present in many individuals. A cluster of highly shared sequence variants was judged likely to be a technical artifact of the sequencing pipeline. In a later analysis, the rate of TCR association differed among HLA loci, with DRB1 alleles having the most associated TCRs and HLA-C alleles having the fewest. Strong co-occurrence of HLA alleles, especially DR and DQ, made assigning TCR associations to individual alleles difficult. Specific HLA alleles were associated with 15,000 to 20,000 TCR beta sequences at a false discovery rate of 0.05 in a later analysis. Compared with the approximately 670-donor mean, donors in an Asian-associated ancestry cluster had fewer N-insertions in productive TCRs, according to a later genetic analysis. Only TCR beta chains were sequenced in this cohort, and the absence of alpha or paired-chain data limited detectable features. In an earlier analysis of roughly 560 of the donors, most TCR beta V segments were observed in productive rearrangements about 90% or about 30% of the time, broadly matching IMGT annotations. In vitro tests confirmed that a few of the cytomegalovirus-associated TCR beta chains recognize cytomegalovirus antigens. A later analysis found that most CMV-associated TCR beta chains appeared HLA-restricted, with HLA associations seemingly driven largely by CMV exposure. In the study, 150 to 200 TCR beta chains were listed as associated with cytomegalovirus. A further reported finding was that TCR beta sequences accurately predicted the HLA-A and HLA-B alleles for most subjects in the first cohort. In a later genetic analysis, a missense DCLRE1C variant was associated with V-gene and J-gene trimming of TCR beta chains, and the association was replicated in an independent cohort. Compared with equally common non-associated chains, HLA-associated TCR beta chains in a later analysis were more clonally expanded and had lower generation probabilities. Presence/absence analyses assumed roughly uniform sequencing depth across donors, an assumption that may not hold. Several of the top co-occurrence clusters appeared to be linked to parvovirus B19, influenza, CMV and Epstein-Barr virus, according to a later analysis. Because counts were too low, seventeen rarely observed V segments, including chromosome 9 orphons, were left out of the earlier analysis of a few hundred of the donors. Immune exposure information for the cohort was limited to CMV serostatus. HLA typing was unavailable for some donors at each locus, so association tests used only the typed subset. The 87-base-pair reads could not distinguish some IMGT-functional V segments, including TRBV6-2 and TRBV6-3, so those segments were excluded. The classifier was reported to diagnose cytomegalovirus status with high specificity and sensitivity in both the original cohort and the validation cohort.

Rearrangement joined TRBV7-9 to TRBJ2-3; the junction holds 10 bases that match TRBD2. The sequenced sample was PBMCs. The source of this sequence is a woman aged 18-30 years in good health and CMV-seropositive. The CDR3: CASSPSGSSDTQYF. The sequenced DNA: TGTGCCAGCAGCCCTAGCGGGAGCTCAGATACGCAGTATTTT.